One sample yielded the 16 T cell receptor beta chains listed below, sequenced in a study of cytotoxic CD8 clonotypes in ibrutinib-treated CLL. Data came from immunoSEQ multiplex PCR; TCRdb stores just in-frame clones and leaves some out. Of approximately 92,000 clones in the sample, 60% to 80% were seen once. Specimen: PBMCs, collected after 24 months of ibrutinib treatment. These receptors came from a human donor with chronic lymphocytic leukemia.

The chain joins TRBV27 to TRBJ2-2; D gene unclear. Germline assignment: CDR1 MNHEY and CDR2 SMNVEV (reference sequence). The CDR3 contains 14 residues. V was pared by 3 bases and J by 6 bases, with 11 bases between. The CDR3 DNA reads TGTGCCAGCAGTTTCGGCATTGGGGCCGGGGAGCTGTTTTTT. Encoded protein: CASSFGIGAGELFF.

The rearrangement joins TRBV10-3 to TRBJ1-2; D is unresolved. Germline loops: CDR1 ENHRY, CDR2 SYGVKD. Trimming removed 5 bases from V and 4 bases from J, with 14 bases in between. The CDR3 runs 14 residues. The chain's CDR3 is CAISPTGPIYGYTF. In DNA form, the CDR3 reads TGTGCCATCAGTCCAACCGGGCCCATCTATGGCTACACCTTC.

This clone was recorded once. The V gene is TRBV5-1, the J gene TRBJ1-1; a possible D gene is TRBD1 (5 bases). Trimming left V 4 bases short and J 5 bases short, with 18 bases between. Germline CDR1 and CDR2: SGHRS and YFSETQ. This CDR3 has 15 amino acids. This chain's CDR3 is CASSVGTGRGTEAFF. The CDR3 region has the DNA TGCGCCAGCAGCGTCGGCACGGGCCGGGGGACTGAAGCTTTCTTT.

This clone was recorded a few times. The chain combines TRBV18 with TRBJ2-3; possibly TRBD2 for D (6 bases). The CDR3 totals 14 residues. CDR1 is KGHSH, CDR2 LQKENI, per germline. V lost 3 bases to trimming and J lost 3 bases, with 10 bases between them. CDR3 residues: CASSPERATDTQYF. CDR3 coding DNA: TGTGCCAGCTCACCGGAGCGGGCGACAGATACGCAGTATTTT.

The V gene is TRBV7-2, the J gene TRBJ1-3, with 7 bases fitting TRBD1. This CDR3 has 18 amino acids. V was pared by 5 bases and J by 3 bases, with 16 bases of the junction left unmatched. Germline values: CDR1 SGHTA, CDR2 FQGNSA. DNA of the CDR3: TGTGCCAGCAGCAGGAGACAGGGATCCCGTCTGGTTGGAAACACCATATATTTT. Amino acids: CASSRRQGSRLVGNTIYF.

The chain is built from TRBV30 and TRBJ1-1, with D possibly TRBD1 on 6 matching bases. V lost 4 bases and J lost 9, with 18 bases in between. This CDR3 has 13 residues. Germline CDR1 reads GTSNPN; CDR2 reads SVGIG (reference sequence). CDR3 DNA: TGTGCCTGGAACGCAGGGGAGAAGGGGAAAGCTTTCTTT. Amino acid sequence: CAWNAGEKGKAFF.

V usage is TRBV7-7 and J usage is TRBJ2-1, with 10 bases aligning to TRBD2. CDR1 and CDR2 (germline): SSHAT, FNYEAQ (reference sequence). This CDR3 is 17 amino acids long. After removal of 5 bases from V and 6 bases from J, the junction contained 13 bases not matched to a gene. CDR3 sequence reads: CASSRTLGASGSNEQFF. CDR3 DNA sequence: TGTGCCAGCAGCCGTACCCTCGGGGCTAGCGGGAGCAATGAGCAGTTCTTC.

The chain couples TRBV9 to TRBJ1-3, with no clear D. The germline gives CDR1 SGDLS, CDR2 YYNGEE. Trimming left V 2 bases short and J 4 bases short, with 10 bases between. This CDR3 has 14 amino acids. The CDR3: CASSVKGGGNTIYF. CDR3 bases: TGTGCCAGCAGCGTCAAGGGCGGGGGAAACACCATATATTTT.

The chain couples TRBV9 to TRBJ2-5; 7 nucleotides align to TRBD1. The CDR3 totals 15 residues. From germline, CDR1 is SGDLS and CDR2 YYNGEE. V dropped 4 bases and J dropped 7; count of bases not matched to a gene: 13. CDR3 amino acids: CASSPTTGISGTQYF. The DNA of the CDR3 is TGTGCCAGCAGCCCAACGACAGGGATCTCCGGGACCCAGTACTTC.

V is TRBV27 and J is TRBJ1-5; no clear D gene. Germline V gene data show CDR1 as MNHEY and CDR2 as SMNVEV (reference sequence). The CDR3 spans 14 residues. Between the trimmed V and J ends, which lost 2 bases and 0 bases, there was a span of 5 bases. The CDR3 sequence: CASSLLGSNQPQHF. The CDR3 bases are TGTGCCAGCAGTTTACTCGGTAGCAATCAGCCCCAGCATTTT.

The chain links TRBV7-6 to TRBJ2-2; 7 bases fit TRBD1. Germline CDR1 SGHVS, CDR2 FNYEAQ. CDR3 length: 14 residues. V lost 10 bases, J lost 1 base, and 6 bases stayed unmatched. Written as DNA, the CDR3 is TGTGCCACCACCGGACAGGTGAACACCGGGGAGCTGTTTTTT. It yields the protein CATTGQVNTGELFF.

The chain carries TRBV27 and TRBJ2-1; unclear D gene. The CDR3 covers 13 residues. Looked up from germline, CDR1 is MNHEY and CDR2 is SMNVEV (reference sequence). V was trimmed by 2 bases and J by 10 bases, leaving 12 bases between them. This CDR3 reads CASSLIRRPEQFF. For the CDR3, the DNA is TGTGCCAGCAGTTTAATCCGACGGCCGGAGCAGTTCTTC.

The chain has TRBV10-2 and TRBJ1-5; tentatively, D is TRBD1 (5 bases). CDR1 is WSHSY and CDR2 is SAAADI in the germline V gene. The CDR3 totals 17 residues. The V and J ends lost 0 bases and 1 base respectively, with 13 bases between them. The CDR3 nucleotides read TGCGCCAGCAGTGAGTCGGGGCTTTTTGACAGCAATCAGCCCCAGCATTTT. Translation: CASSESGLFDSNQPQHF.

This clone has more than one count but fewer than ten. The chain employs TRBV28 and TRBJ2-7, with D unresolved. The CDR3 has 14 residues. Trimming took 3 bases from V and 5 from J, leaving 14 bases between them. Germline lookup yields CDR1 MDHEN and CDR2 SYDVKM. The DNA for the CDR3 is TGTGCCAGCAGTTTGGCGTCGATACGCAACGAGCAGTACTTC. This gives the protein CASSLASIRNEQYF.

This chain joins TRBV19 and TRBJ2-5, with D perhaps TRBD2 (6 bases). Per the germline V gene, CDR1 is LNHDA and CDR2 is SQIVND (reference sequence). Deletions cut 10 bases from V and 6 bases from J, with 15 bases between. The CDR3 is made up of 12 amino acids. The CDR3 sequence is CATGGLGKTQYF. DNA of the CDR3: TGTGCCACTGGAGGGCTAGGGAAGACCCAGTACTTC.

The chain combines TRBV9 with TRBJ1-3; a weak D match, TRBD1 (5 bases). The germline CDR1 and CDR2 sequences are SGDLS and YYNGEE. The CDR3 covers 15 residues. V was cut by 4 bases and J by 5 bases, with 16 bases left in between. CDR3 coding DNA: TGTGCCAGCAGCTCACAACCGAAGGGGAGAAACACCATATATTTT. This gives the protein CASSSQPKGRNTIYF.